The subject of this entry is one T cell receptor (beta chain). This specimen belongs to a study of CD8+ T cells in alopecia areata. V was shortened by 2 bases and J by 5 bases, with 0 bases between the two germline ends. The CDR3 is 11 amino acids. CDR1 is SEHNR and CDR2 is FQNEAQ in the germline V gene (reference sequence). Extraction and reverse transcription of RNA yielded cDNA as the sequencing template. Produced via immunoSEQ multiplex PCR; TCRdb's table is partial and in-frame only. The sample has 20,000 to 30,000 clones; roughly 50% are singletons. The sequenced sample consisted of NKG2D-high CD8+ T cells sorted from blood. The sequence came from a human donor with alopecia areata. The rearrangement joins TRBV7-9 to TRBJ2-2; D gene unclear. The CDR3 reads CASSLTGELFF. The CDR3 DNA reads TGTGCCAGCAGCTTAACCGGGGAGCTGTTTTTT. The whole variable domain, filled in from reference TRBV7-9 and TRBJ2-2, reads DTGVSQNPRHKITKRGQNVTFRCDPISEHNRLYWYRQTLGQGPEFLTYFQNEAQLEKSRLLSDRFSAERPKGSFSTLEIQRTEQGDSAMYLCASSLTGELFFGEGSRLTVL.